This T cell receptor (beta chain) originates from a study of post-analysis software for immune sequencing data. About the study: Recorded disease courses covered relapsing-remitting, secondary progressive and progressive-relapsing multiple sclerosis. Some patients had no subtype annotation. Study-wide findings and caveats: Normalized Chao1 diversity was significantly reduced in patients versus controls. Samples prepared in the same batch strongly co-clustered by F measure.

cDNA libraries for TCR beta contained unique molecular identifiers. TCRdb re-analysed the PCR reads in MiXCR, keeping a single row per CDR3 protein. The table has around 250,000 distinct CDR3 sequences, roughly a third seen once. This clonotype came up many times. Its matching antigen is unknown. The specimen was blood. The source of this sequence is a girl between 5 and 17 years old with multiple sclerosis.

CDR3 nucleotides: TGCAGCGTTGTGAGGGTCGGTGAGCAGTTCTTC. Its translation: CSVVRVGEQFF. The chain links TRBV29-1 to TRBJ2-1; a weak D match, TRBD2 (5 bases). Germline values: CDR1 SQVTM, CDR2 ANQGSEA. V shed 4 bases and J shed 9 bases, with 10 bases lying between them. CDR3 size: 11 residues.